These 3 T cell receptor beta chains came from one sample sequenced in a study of cytotoxic CD8 clonotypes in ibrutinib-treated CLL. Sequencing used immunoSEQ multiplex PCR; TCRdb keeps in-frame clones, though not all of them. The table records some 200,000 clones, approximately 70% of them present only once. This sample comprised PBMCs, obtained after 12 months of ibrutinib treatment. These receptors came from a human donor with chronic lymphocytic leukemia.

This rearrangement joins TRBV30 to TRBJ2-5, with TRBD2 matching 9 bases. The germline CDR1 and CDR2 sequences are GTSNPN and SVGIG (reference sequence). The CDR3 is made up of 16 amino acids. With V trimmed by 3 bases and J by 2 bases, 10 bases remained unmatched. This chain's CDR3 is CAWSDTGLAFQETQYF. For the CDR3, the DNA is TGTGCCTGGAGCGATACGGGACTAGCATTTCAAGAGACCCAGTACTTC.

V and J are TRBV4-1 and TRBJ1-6; a possible D gene is TRBD1 (5 bases). Trimming cost V 0 bases and J 0 bases, with 12 bases left between them. Germline values: CDR1 MGHRA, CDR2 YSYEKL. The CDR3 runs to 18 residues. CDR3: CASSQDRGASSYNSPLHF. In DNA form, the CDR3 reads TGCGCCAGCAGCCAAGATAGAGGGGCGAGCTCCTATAATTCACCCCTCCACTTT.

V and J are TRBV28 and TRBJ1-2; D possibly corresponds to TRBD1 (5 bases). Germline CDR1 MDHEN, CDR2 SYDVKM. The CDR3 totals 15 residues. With 7 bases removed from V and 4 bases from J, the gap between germline ends came to 19 bases. The CDR3 loop is CASKRRRGESYGYTF. The CDR3 nucleotides read TGTGCCAGCAAACGTCGTCGGGGGGAGAGCTATGGCTACACCTTC.